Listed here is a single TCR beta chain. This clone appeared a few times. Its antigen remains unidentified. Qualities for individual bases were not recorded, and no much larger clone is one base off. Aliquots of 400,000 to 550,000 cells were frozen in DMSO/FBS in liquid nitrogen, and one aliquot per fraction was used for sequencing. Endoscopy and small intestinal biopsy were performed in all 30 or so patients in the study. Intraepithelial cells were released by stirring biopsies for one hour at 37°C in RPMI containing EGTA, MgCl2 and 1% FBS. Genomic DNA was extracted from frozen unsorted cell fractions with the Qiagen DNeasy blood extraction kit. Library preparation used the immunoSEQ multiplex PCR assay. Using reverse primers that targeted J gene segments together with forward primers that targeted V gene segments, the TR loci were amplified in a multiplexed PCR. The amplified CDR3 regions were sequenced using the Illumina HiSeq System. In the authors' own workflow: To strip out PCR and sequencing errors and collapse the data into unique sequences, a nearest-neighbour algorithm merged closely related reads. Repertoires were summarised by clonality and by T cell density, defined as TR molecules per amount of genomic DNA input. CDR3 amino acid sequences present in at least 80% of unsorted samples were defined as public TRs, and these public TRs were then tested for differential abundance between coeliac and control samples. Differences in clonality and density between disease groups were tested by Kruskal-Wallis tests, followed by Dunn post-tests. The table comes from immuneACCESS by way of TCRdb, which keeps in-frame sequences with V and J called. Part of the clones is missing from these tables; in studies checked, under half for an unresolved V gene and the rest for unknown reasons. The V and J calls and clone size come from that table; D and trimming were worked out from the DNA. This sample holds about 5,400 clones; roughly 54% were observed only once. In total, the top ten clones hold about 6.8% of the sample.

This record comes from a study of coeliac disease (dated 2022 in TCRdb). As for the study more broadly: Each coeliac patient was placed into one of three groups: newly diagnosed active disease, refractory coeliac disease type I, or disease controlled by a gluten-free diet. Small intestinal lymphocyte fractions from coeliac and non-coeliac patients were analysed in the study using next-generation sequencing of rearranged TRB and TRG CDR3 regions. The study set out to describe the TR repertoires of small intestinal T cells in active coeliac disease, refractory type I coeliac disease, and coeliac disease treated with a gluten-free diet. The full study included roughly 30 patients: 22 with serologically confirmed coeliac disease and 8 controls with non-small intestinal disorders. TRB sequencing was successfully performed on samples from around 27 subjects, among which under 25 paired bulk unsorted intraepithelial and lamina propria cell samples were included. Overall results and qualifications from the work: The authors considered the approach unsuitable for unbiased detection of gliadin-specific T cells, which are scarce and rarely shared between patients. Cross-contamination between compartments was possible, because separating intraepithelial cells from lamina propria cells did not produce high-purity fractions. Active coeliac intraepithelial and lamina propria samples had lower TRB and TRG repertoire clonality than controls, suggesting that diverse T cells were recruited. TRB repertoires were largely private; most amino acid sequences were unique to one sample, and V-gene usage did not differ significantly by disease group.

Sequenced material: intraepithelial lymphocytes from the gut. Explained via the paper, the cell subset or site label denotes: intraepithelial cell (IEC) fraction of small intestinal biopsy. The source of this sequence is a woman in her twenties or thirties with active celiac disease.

The nucleotide sequence reads as follows: TGTGCCAGCAGCCAAGAGTCGGTAGGCGGGGGGGAGACCCAGTACTTC. Its protein product is CASSQESVGGGETQYF. The chain is encoded by TRBV4-2 joined to TRBJ2-5; 8 junctional bases match TRBD2. CDR1 and CDR2 are drawn from the germline V gene: LGHNA, YNFKEQ. The CDR3 covers 16 residues, taking in both the cysteine and the phenylalanine. Kept here is only the CDR3 DNA, which spans 48 bases and is read in frame from base 1. Here V drops 0 bases and J drops 5 bases, and the junction holds 8 bases not matched to any gene.